These 24 T cell receptor beta chains share one sample of origin, sequenced in a study of sequential checkpoint blockade in melanoma. Documented treatment: randomized to nivolumab then ipilimumab (arm A) or the reverse (arm B). This table comes from immunoSEQ multiplex PCR, and its TCRdb copy is limited to in-frame clones, with some not included. The table lists some 7,200 clones, 70% to 80% of them singletons, with nearly 7.5% in the top ten. The sample consisted of CD8+ T cells sorted from blood (inferred from file names), taken from a patient given nivolumab and ipilimumab in sequence. These TCRs come from a human donor with melanoma.

This clone was detected only a few times. The chain joins TRBV28 to TRBJ2-7; D perhaps matches TRBD2 (5 bases). The germline gives CDR1 MDHEN, CDR2 SYDVKM. V was clipped by 5 bases and J by 3 bases, with 17 bases between them. The CDR3 sequence is 15 residues long. CDR3: CASSPPGLEDYEQYF. CDR3 nucleotides: TGTGCCAGCAGTCCCCCCGGACTGGAGGACTACGAGCAGTACTTC.

The chain couples TRBV5-1 to TRBJ2-3; 8 bases map to TRBD2. Germline CDR1 SGHRS, CDR2 YFSETQ. The CDR3 is 16 amino acids. V was clipped by 3 bases and J by 12 bases; unmatched bases: 18. The CDR3 sequence is CASSWNLAGYGDVQYF. Here the CDR3 DNA reads TGCGCCAGCAGCTGGAATTTAGCGGGATACGGGGATGTTCAGTATTTT.

This chain links TRBV4-3 with TRBJ1-3; no reliable D call. Germline V gene data show CDR1 as LGHNA and CDR2 as YSLEER. The CDR3 extends over 15 amino acids. V was trimmed by 1 base and J by 0 bases, leaving 7 bases between them. CDR3 DNA: TGCGCCAGCAGCCAAGGTCTTAGCTCTGGAAACACCATATATTTT. Its protein is CASSQGLSSGNTIYF.

V is TRBV7-9 and J is TRBJ1-2; 9 bases match TRBD1. V lost 5 bases to trimming and J lost 8 bases; unmatched junction nucleotides: 9. This CDR3 contains 14 residues. Per the germline V gene, CDR1 is SEHNR and CDR2 is FQNEAQ (reference sequence). This CDR3 is CASSPPGQGNGYTF. CDR3 in DNA: TGTGCCAGCAGCCCGCCCGGACAGGGGAACGGCTACACCTTC.

The rearrangement links TRBV28 to TRBJ1-5, with 8 bases aligning to TRBD1. This CDR3 has 16 residues. Germline loops: CDR1 MDHEN, CDR2 SYDVKM. Trimming at V came to 2 bases and at J to 2 bases, leaving 5 bases not matched to a gene. DNA of the CDR3: TGTGCCAGCAGTTTAGCAGGGGGCTTTGGCAATCAGCCCCAGCATTTT. Its translation: CASSLAGGFGNQPQHF.

The genes are TRBV27 and TRBJ2-7, with 8 bases fitting TRBD2. V shed 1 base, J shed 0 bases, and the junction held 8 bases outside the gene matches. The CDR3 is 17 amino acids. Per germline, CDR1 MNHEY and CDR2 SMNVEV (reference sequence). The CDR3 region has the DNA TGTGCCAGCAGTTTATTCACACCGGGAGGGAGCTCCTACGAGCAGTACTTC. Translating it yields CASSLFTPGGSSYEQYF.

The chain joins TRBV7-8 to TRBJ2-2, with 7 bases aligning to TRBD2. V was pared by 0 bases and J by 4 bases, with 2 bases of the junction left unmatched. CDR1 and CDR2 (germline): SGHVS, FQNEAQ. The CDR3 is made up of 15 amino acids. In nucleotides, the CDR3 is TGTGCCAGCAGCTTAGCGGCTAGCGGCACCGGGGAGCTGTTTTTT. This encodes CASSLAASGTGELFF. The full variable domain, completed using reference TRBV7-8 and TRBJ2-2, is GAGVSQSPRYKVAKRGQDVALRCDPISGHVSLFWYQQALGQGPEFLTYFQNEAQLDKSGLPSDRFFAERPEGSVSTLKIQRTQQEDSAVYLCASSLAASGTGELFFGEGSRLTVL.

In its sample, this clone was seen a few times. The chain combines TRBV7-6 with TRBJ2-3; the match to TRBD2 covers 11 bases. CDR1 and CDR2 from the germline V gene are SGHVS and FNYEAQ. V shed 5 bases and J 6 bases; nucleotides not matched to a gene: 4. The length of the CDR3 is 14 residues. The CDR3 spells CASSTSGGTDTQYF. The DNA of the CDR3 is TGTGCCAGCAGCACTAGCGGGGGAACGGATACGCAGTATTTT.

The chain combines TRBV10-2 with TRBJ1-1; D is unclear. The CDR3 has 14 amino acids. V lost 5 bases, J lost 3 bases, and 13 bases lay in between. From germline, CDR1 is WSHSY and CDR2 SAAADI. For the CDR3, the DNA is TGCGCCAGCAGTCCTTACGTGGGAGACACTGAAGCTTTCTTT. It yields the protein CASSPYVGDTEAFF.

The gene calls are TRBV9 and TRBJ2-7, with 7 bases that match TRBD1. The germline V gene has CDR1 SGDLS and CDR2 YYNGEE. The ends lost 0 bases at V and 2 bases at J; junction bases unmatched: 2. The CDR3 totals 14 residues. The CDR3 DNA follows: TGTGCCAGCAGCGTAGCCGGACAGGCCTACGAGCAGTACTTC. Protein product: CASSVAGQAYEQYF.

The CDR3 region has the DNA TGTGCCAGCTCACCACGAACACGGAACACTGAAGCTTTCTTT. Its translation is CASSPRTRNTEAFF. The gene calls are TRBV18 and TRBJ1-1; the D is unclear. The V and J ends lost 1 base and 1 base respectively, with 7 bases between them. This CDR3 contains 14 residues. The germline gives CDR1 KGHSH, CDR2 LQKENI. The full variable domain, in which reference TRBV18 and TRBJ1-1 provide the parts outside the CDR3, is NAGVMQNPRHLVRRRGQEARLRCSPMKGHSHVYWYRQLPEEGLKFMVYLQKENIIDESGMPKERFSAEFPKEGPSILRIQQVVRGDSAAYFCASSPRTRNTEAFFGQGTRLTVV.

CDR3 region: CASSHRTGRYTEAFF. In DNA, the CDR3 is TGCGCCAGCAGCCACAGGACAGGGAGATACACTGAAGCTTTCTTT. V gene TRBV4-1 combines with J gene TRBJ1-1, with TRBD1 matching over 8 bases. After removal of 3 bases from V and 3 bases from J, the junction contained 6 bases not matched to a gene. There are 15 residues in the CDR3. Germline V gene sequence: CDR1 MGHRA, CDR2 YSYEKL.

V is TRBV7-9 and J is TRBJ2-7; TRBD1 aligns across 8 bases. V was pared by 1 base and J by 4 bases, with 9 bases of the junction left unmatched. The CDR3 contains 16 residues. CDR1 is SEHNR and CDR2 is FQNEAQ in the germline V gene (reference sequence). CDR3 residues: CASSLVAPGGGYEQYF. DNA for the CDR3: TGTGCCAGCAGCTTAGTCGCGCCAGGGGGCGGGTACGAGCAGTACTTC.

The chain couples TRBV15 to TRBJ2-2, with 10 bases lining up with TRBD2. Germline loops: CDR1 LNHNV, CDR2 YYDKDF (reference sequence). J gave up 5 bases and V 1 base, and 4 bases lay outside the gene matches. The CDR3 extends over 16 amino acids. The CDR3 nucleotides read TGTGCCACCAGCAGAGGGCTAGCGGGAGTTACCGGGGAGCTGTTTTTT. Encoded protein: CATSRGLAGVTGELFF. Looking up the rest from reference TRBV15 and TRBJ2-2 gives the full variable domain: DAMVIQNPRYQVTQFGKPVTLSCSQTLNHNVMYWYQQKSSQAPKLLFHYYDKDFNNEADTPDNFQSRRPNTSFCFLDIRSPGLGDTAMYLCATSRGLAGVTGELFFGEGSRLTVL.

This rearrangement joins TRBV4-1 to TRBJ1-3; the D gene is possibly TRBD1 (5 bases). From germline, CDR1 is MGHRA and CDR2 YSYEKL. This CDR3 is 15 amino acids long. V gave up 5 bases and J gave up 0 bases, with 11 bases separating them. The CDR3 reads CASSYTGRSGNTIYF. CDR3 in DNA: TGCGCCAGCAGCTATACAGGACGCTCTGGAAACACCATATATTTT.

The rearrangement joins TRBV7-9 to TRBJ2-1; D might be TRBD1 (5 bases). Trimming removed 5 bases at V and 8 bases at J, with 22 bases between. The CDR3 extends over 16 amino acids. CDR1 SEHNR and CDR2 FQNEAQ come from the germline V gene (reference sequence). Written as DNA, the CDR3 is TGTGCCAGCAGCCAGCCCCCCCAGGGAACCGGCTATGAGCAGTTCTTC. Translation gives CASSQPPQGTGYEQFF.

This clone appeared a single time. The chain has TRBV7-9 and TRBJ2-7; TRBD2 agrees at 8 bases. The V gene's germline CDR1 is SEHNR and CDR2 FQNEAQ (reference sequence). CDR3 length: 14 amino acids. The V segment lost 3 bases and the J segment 2 bases; nucleotides outside the gene matches: 3. The CDR3, as DNA: TGTGCCAGCAGCTTGGGGACTAGTCCCTACGAGCAGTACTTC. Translated: CASSLGTSPYEQYF.

In DNA, the CDR3 is TGCGCCAGCAGTGATCCAGACCAAGAGACCCAGTACTTC. This encodes CASSDPDQETQYF. This chain links TRBV10-1 with TRBJ2-5; D is unclear. This CDR3 spans 13 amino acids. The germline V and J ends were trimmed by 3 bases and 0 bases, with 5 bases remaining between them. The germline CDR1 and CDR2 sequences are WNHNN and SYGVQD (reference sequence).

This clone was counted between two and nine times. The chain carries TRBV28 and TRBJ2-7; 8 bases fit TRBD2. The CDR3 runs to 15 residues. V was clipped by 6 bases and J by 5 bases; unmatched bases: 12. CDR1 MDHEN and CDR2 SYDVKM come from the germline V gene. CDR3 residues: CASSPRGGRVNEQYF. CDR3 in DNA: TGTGCCAGCAGCCCTCGGGGGGGCAGGGTCAACGAGCAGTACTTC.

The chain recombines TRBV28 with TRBJ2-3; maybe TRBD1 (6 bases). The CDR3 runs 14 residues. Looked up from germline, CDR1 is MDHEN and CDR2 is SYDVKM. Deletions cut 5 bases from V and 4 bases from J, with 13 bases between. In nucleotides, the CDR3 is TGTGCCAGCAGTCCCCGGACAGATCCAGATACGCAGTATTTT. It is translated as CASSPRTDPDTQYF.

Only a few counts were recorded for this clone. The chain combines TRBV7-9 with TRBJ1-4; 8 bases align to TRBD1. V dropped 5 bases and J dropped 4; count of bases not matched to a gene: 3. The CDR3 runs to 14 residues. Germline CDR1 SEHNR, CDR2 FQNEAQ (reference sequence). The CDR3 loop reads CASSETGDNEKLFF. The DNA of the CDR3 is TGTGCCAGCAGCGAGACAGGGGATAATGAAAAACTGTTTTTT.

The chain carries TRBV6-1 and TRBJ2-7, with TRBD2 matching over 10 bases. Germline V gene sequence: CDR1 MNHNS, CDR2 SASEGT. With 5 bases clipped from V and 4 bases from J, the junction kept 8 bases outside the gene matches. The CDR3 spans 15 residues. Here the CDR3 reads CASSQRERGGYEQYF. The DNA of the CDR3 is TGTGCCAGCAGTCAAAGGGAGCGGGGGGGTTACGAGCAGTACTTC.

The chain recombines TRBV7-6 with TRBJ2-1; D is possibly TRBD2 (6 bases). Germline V gene sequence: CDR1 SGHVS, CDR2 FNYEAQ. There are 13 residues in the CDR3. V was cut by 5 bases and J by 7 bases, with 12 bases left in between. For the CDR3, the DNA is TGTGCCAGCAGCACGACGGAGGGGAATGAGCAGTTCTTC. Translation: CASSTTEGNEQFF.

This rearrangement joins TRBV19 to TRBJ2-7; D remains unclear. The CDR3 is made up of 11 amino acids. Germline V CDR1 and CDR2: LNHDA, SQIVND (reference sequence). V was trimmed by 5 bases and J by 3 bases, leaving 5 bases between them. The CDR3, as DNA: TGTGCCAGTAGTTCAGACTACGAGCAGTACTTC. This gives the protein CASSSDYEQYF.